This passage covers 10 T cell receptor beta chains from one sample sequenced in a study of regulatory T cells in long-lasting Graves disease. Time point in this sample: newly diagnosed GD, antithyroid drugs for less than 3 months. After RNA was extracted from PBMCs, the TCR library was made from it. Assembly of TCR beta libraries relied on iRepertoire HTBI primers together with Arm-PCR of CDR3 regions. TCRdb ran MiXCR on the multiplex PCR reads and lists one entry per CDR3 protein. The sample lists 560,000 or so distinct CDR3 sequences, 16% occurring once. These data are also associated with another study on T cells in Graves' hyperthyroidism and ophthalmopathy.

This material consisted of peripheral blood mononuclear cells (PBMCs), taken at new diagnosis, from a patient treated with antithyroid drugs. The source is a man between 18 and 35 years old with Graves disease.

This clonotype was detected many times. The gene calls are TRBV7-9 and TRBJ2-3; 10 positions agree with TRBD2. The germline CDR1 and CDR2 sequences are SEHNR and FQNEAQ (reference sequence). The CDR3 runs 17 residues. With V trimmed by 2 bases and J by 2 bases, 7 bases remained unmatched. CDR3 coding DNA: TGTGCCAGCAGCTTACTAGCGGGAGTTCGGGACACAGATACGCAGTATTTT. Protein sequence: CASSLLAGVRDTDTQYF.

Only a few counts were recorded for this clonotype. This rearrangement joins TRBV5-1 to TRBJ1-4; D possibly corresponds to TRBD1 (6 bases). Germline lookup yields CDR1 SGHRS and CDR2 YFSETQ. CDR3 length: 17 amino acids. V lost 4 bases and J lost 3, with 19 bases in between. The CDR3 spells CASSVLGGAGANEKLFF. In DNA form, the CDR3 reads TGCGCCAGCAGCGTGCTGGGGGGGGCAGGTGCTAATGAAAAACTGTTTTTT.

The genes are TRBV2 and TRBJ2-7; D may correspond to TRBD1 or TRBD2 (6 bases each). This CDR3 spans 14 amino acids. Germline values: CDR1 SNHLY, CDR2 FYNNEI. V dropped 4 bases and J dropped 3 bases, with 13 bases sitting between them. CDR3 amino acids: CASSGAQGGYEQYF. The CDR3 coding sequence is TGTGCCAGCAGTGGGGCACAGGGAGGCTACGAGCAGTACTTC. Variable domain in full (rest from reference TRBV2 and TRBJ2-7): EPEVTQTPSHQVTQMGQEVILRCVPISNHLYFYWYRQILGQKVEFLVSFYNNEISEKSEIFDDQFSVERPDGSNFTLKIRSTKLEDSAMYFCASSGAQGGYEQYFGPGTRLTVT.

This clonotype was picked up many times. J is TRBJ2-4 and V is TRBV28; D gene unclear. V was clipped by 3 bases and J by 0 bases, with 12 bases between them. There are 16 residues in the CDR3. Germline V gene lookup returns CDR1 MDHEN and CDR2 SYDVKM. The CDR3 DNA reads as TGTGCCAGCAGTTTGAGCCAGCCTCTAGCCAAAAACATTCAGTACTTC. Amino acid sequence: CASSLSQPLAKNIQYF.

This clonotype was observed a handful of times. This chain joins TRBV3-1 and TRBJ1-5; perhaps TRBD1 as D (6 bases). The CDR3 runs 15 residues. The V and J ends lost 1 base and 3 bases respectively, with 10 bases between them. Germline assignment: CDR1 LGHDT and CDR2 YNNKEL (reference sequence). The CDR3 loop reads CASSQAAGDNQPQHF. CDR3 in DNA: TGTGCCAGCAGCCAAGCGGCAGGGGACAATCAGCCCCAGCATTTT.

The table lists this clonotype with many counts. The CDR3 region has the DNA TGTGCCAGGTCCAGGGTACGGAGCGAGCAGTACTTC. It specifies CARSRVRSEQYF. V usage is TRBV6-1 and J usage is TRBJ2-7; perhaps TRBD1 as D (5 bases). CDR3 length equals 12 residues. Between the trimmed V and J ends, which lost 9 bases and 6 bases, there was a span of 15 bases. From germline, CDR1 is MNHNS and CDR2 SASEGT.

Ten or more counts support this clonotype. The chain carries TRBV6-2 or TRBV6-3 and TRBJ2-2; D ambiguous. The CDR3 is 16 amino acids. V was cut by 5 bases and J by 6 bases, with 19 bases left in between. Per the germline V gene, CDR1 is MNHEY and CDR2 is SVGEGT. This chain's CDR3 is CASSELAEIPPGELFF. CDR3 DNA: TGTGCCAGCAGTGAATTAGCCGAGATTCCCCCCGGGGAGCTGTTTTTT.

This clonotype has just a few counts. CDR3 nucleotides: TGCAGCGTTGACTTTTACGGCTCAGGGGATACGCAGTATTTT. Residues: CSVDFYGSGDTQYF. The chain couples TRBV29-1 to TRBJ2-3; tentative D call: TRBD1 (5 bases). This CDR3 spans 14 amino acids. Trimming cost V 3 bases and J 6 bases, with 16 bases left between them. The germline V gene has CDR1 SQVTM and CDR2 ANQGSEA.

This chain links TRBV5-1 with TRBJ2-2, with 8 bases fitting TRBD1. The germline V gene has CDR1 SGHRS and CDR2 YFSETQ. This CDR3 spans 16 amino acids. Germline trimming cut 3 bases from V and 1 base from J; bases unmatched to any gene: 5. The DNA of the CDR3 is TGCGCCAGCAGCTCCCCGACAGGGGAGAACACCGGGGAGCTGTTTTTT. Translated: CASSSPTGENTGELFF.

This chain uses TRBV15 with TRBJ1-1; D is possibly TRBD1 (5 bases). The V gene's germline CDR1 is LNHNV and CDR2 YYDKDF (reference sequence). V lost 1 base and J lost 1, with 7 bases in between. CDR3 length: 14 amino acids. The CDR3 DNA follows: TGTGCCACCAGCAGAGTCGGACAGAACACTGAAGCTTTCTTT. Residues: CATSRVGQNTEAFF. The variable domain in full, completed from reference TRBV15 and TRBJ1-1, reads DAMVIQNPRYQVTQFGKPVTLSCSQTLNHNVMYWYQQKSSQAPKLLFHYYDKDFNNEADTPDNFQSRRPNTSFCFLDIRSPGLGDTAMYLCATSRVGQNTEAFFGQGTRLTVV.